This TCR beta chain came from a study of blood T cell repertoires in COVID-19. Looking at the study overall: Acute-phase and convalescent COVID-19 samples originated in the United States, Italy and Spain. From T cells, B-cell-depleted T cells, or PBMCs came the material, which was cDNA or gDNA.

Authors' analysis steps: Cell counts per sample came from amplifying reference gene primers. Some clones are missing from TCRdb's copy, which holds only in-frame ones; the method was immunoSEQ multiplex PCR. That table furnishes V, J and clone size, whereas the DNA furnished D and trimming. The sample includes 40,000 to 55,000 clones, 85% to 95% of them seen just once. With 7 bases clipped from V and 6 bases from J, the junction kept 8 bases outside the gene matches. The CDR3 covers 13 residues. The rearrangement uses TRBV12-3 or TRBV12-4 and TRBJ1-2; TRBD1 matches 7 bases. The sequence was collected from a human donor in a cohort sampled during active COVID-19. Sequenced: peripheral blood. Written as DNA, the CDR3 is TGTGCCAGCATACGACAGGGCATTGATGGCTACACCTTC. Its protein product is CASIRQGIDGYTF.